This T cell receptor (beta chain) derives from a study of cytomegalovirus exposure and HLA in healthy donors. This clone was seen a handful of times. The antigen is unknown. The study, taken as a whole, reports: Some V segments, including TRBV6-2 and TRBV6-3, were excluded as indistinguishable.

The CDR3 consists of 14 residues. Germline assignment: CDR1 LNHDA and CDR2 SQIVND (reference sequence). V lost 9 bases to trimming and J lost 2 bases; unmatched junction nucleotides: 7. 13 Jbeta primers and 60 Vbeta primers were used for the PCR. Here immunoSEQ multiplex PCR was the method, and the copy in TCRdb shows in-frame clones only, minus some. The data show approximately 200,000 clones, about 83% seen once. Unrecorded immune exposure was likely among donors, who were nominally healthy when sampled. The TCR originated in a woman aged 25 to 45 in good health and CMV-seropositive. Sequencing input: PBMCs. The chain is built from TRBV19 and TRBJ2-3; 8 positions agree with TRBD2. This CDR3 reads CASSLAGYTDTQYF. The CDR3 DNA sequence: TGTGCCAGCTCTTTAGCGGGATACACAGATACGCAGTATTTT.